The 20 T cell receptor beta chains in this list originate from one sample, sequenced in a study of T cells in Graves' hyperthyroidism and ophthalmopathy. RNA transcripts gave rise to amplified TCR beta CDR3 regions. Using the HTBI primer set, a first-round RT-PCR was run on the TCR CDR3. MiXCR, applied by TCRdb to the multiplex PCR reads, yields one record per CDR3 protein. The sample contains around 400,000 distinct CDR3 sequences, roughly 13% of which appear only once. Sequencing was performed on blood. These receptors were obtained from a woman between 18 and 29 years old with Graves' hyperthyroidism.

In this sample, this clonotype turned up many times. The gene calls are TRBV30 and TRBJ2-2, with D unclear. Germline V gene lookup returns CDR1 GTSNPN and CDR2 SVGIG (reference sequence). V was trimmed by 0 bases and J by 3 bases, leaving 11 bases between them. This CDR3 region has 15 residues. CDR3 nucleotide sequence: TGTGCCTGGAGTGTATTTCTAGGAGACACCGGGGAGCTGTTTTTT. This sequence encodes CAWSVFLGDTGELFF.

This CDR3 is CASSRGTGGTEKLFF. As DNA, the CDR3 is TGTGCCAGCAGCCGGGGGACAGGGGGTACTGAAAAACTGTTTTTT. The rearrangement uses TRBV7-2 and TRBJ1-4, with 11 bases identical to TRBD1. The CDR3 runs 15 residues. Germline CDR1 and CDR2: SGHTA and FQGNSA. Losses at the gene ends were 5 bases for V and 7 bases for J; bases not matched to a gene: 6.

This clonotype was seen ten or more times. The V and J genes are TRBV12-3 or TRBV12-4 and TRBJ2-3; possibly TRBD2 for D (7 bases). Trimming stripped 4 bases from V and 0 bases from J, with 26 bases between. The CDR3 consists of 20 residues. The CDR3: CASSSRITYSSGQSTDTQYF. For the CDR3, the DNA is TGTGCCAGCAGTTCCCGAATCACATATTCTAGCGGACAGAGCACAGATACGCAGTATTTT.

This clonotype was found many times. The CDR3 coding sequence is TGCAGTGCTAGAGGGCGGGGAAACTATGGCTACACCTTC. Translation gives CSARGRGNYGYTF. The V and J genes are TRBV20-1 and TRBJ1-2; D gene uncertain. The CDR3 loop spans 13 amino acids. Germline V gene lookup returns CDR1 DFQATT and CDR2 SNEGSKA (reference sequence). V lost 1 base and J lost 2, with 8 bases in between.

In its sample, this clonotype was seen a few times. A read error may be the cause here, since a much bigger clone is one base away. The genes are TRBV20-1 and TRBJ2-1; D could derive from TRBD1 or TRBD2 (6 bases each). Germline CDR1 and CDR2: DFQATT and SNEGSKA (reference sequence). Trimming took 6 bases from V and 10 from J, leaving 25 bases between them. The CDR3 is 15 residues long. The CDR3 coding sequence is TGCAGTGCGAGCGACAGCGATAGGGGGGAGTGGGAGCAGTTCTTC. Translated: CSASDSDRGEWEQFF.

At least ten counts were recorded for this clonotype. The CDR3 DNA reads TGTGCCAGCAGTGGAAACACAGATACGCAGTATTTT. The encoded protein is CASSGNTDTQYF. The chain recombines TRBV28 with TRBJ2-3; no firm D call. The CDR3 consists of 12 residues. Trimming stripped 5 bases from V and 2 bases from J, with 5 bases between. Germline loops: CDR1 MDHEN, CDR2 SYDVKM.

This clonotype was detected only a few times. The chain uses TRBV11-2 and TRBJ2-1, with 11 bases matching TRBD2. The CDR3 contains 20 residues. From germline, CDR1 is SGHAT and CDR2 FQNNGV. The ends lost 5 bases at V and 2 bases at J; junction bases unmatched: 17. This CDR3 is CASSTHRRLAGRRAYNEQFF. CDR3 DNA: TGTGCCAGCAGCACCCACCGTCGACTAGCGGGGCGTAGGGCCTACAATGAGCAGTTCTTC.

This clonotype came up many times. CDR3 nucleotides: TGTGCCAGCAGTTGGGTTGAAGGGCTCTATGGCTACACCTTC. It specifies CASSWVEGLYGYTF. The J gene is TRBJ1-2, the V gene TRBV28; D is unclear. The length of the CDR3 is 14 residues. Germline V CDR1 and CDR2: MDHEN, SYDVKM. V was pared by 4 bases and J by 4 bases, with 13 bases between.

As to this clonotype: A much more abundant neighbour one base away suggests this may be a read error. CDR3 coding DNA: TGTGCCACGGGGGGAGGGCATGGCTACACCTTC. The encoded protein is CATGGGHGYTF. This chain links TRBV19 with TRBJ1-2; TRBD1 might be the D (5 bases). V dropped 10 bases and J dropped 6 bases, with 12 bases sitting between them. CDR3 length equals 11 residues. Germline loops: CDR1 LNHDA, CDR2 SQIVND (reference sequence).

This clonotype has a count of ten or more. V gene TRBV28 combines with J gene TRBJ2-2, with D possibly being TRBD1 or TRBD2 (5 bases each). The V end lost 6 bases, the J end lost 0 bases, and 20 bases lay between the germline ends. The CDR3 loop spans 18 amino acids. The germline V gene has CDR1 MDHEN and CDR2 SYDVKM. CDR3 in amino acids: CASRPLHGGTTNTGELFF. CDR3 coding DNA: TGTGCCAGCAGACCCCTTCATGGGGGAACAACGAACACCGGGGAGCTGTTTTTT.

This clonotype was counted at least ten times. The rearrangement uses TRBV6-2 or TRBV6-3 and TRBJ1-1; D is possibly TRBD1 (5 bases). V lost 5 bases and J lost 1, with 11 bases in between. There are 14 residues in the CDR3. CDR1 is MNHEY and CDR2 is SVGEGT in the germline V gene. This CDR3 is CASSRTLPNTEAFF. CDR3 in DNA: TGTGCCAGCAGTAGGACACTACCGAACACTGAAGCTTTCTTT.

This clonotype showed up many times. V usage is TRBV28 and J usage is TRBJ1-6, with D maybe TRBD1 (6 bases). CDR3 length: 15 amino acids. V lost 6 bases, J lost 7 bases, and 16 bases lay in between. Looked up from germline, CDR1 is MDHEN and CDR2 is SYDVKM. Written as DNA, the CDR3 is TGTGCCAGCAGGTTGCCCGGGGGGGCGAATTCACCCCTCCACTTT. Its translation is CASRLPGGANSPLHF.

This clonotype has a single count. V and J are TRBV6-1 and TRBJ2-1; D may be TRBD2 (5 bases). Germline assignment: CDR1 MNHNS and CDR2 SASEGT. The CDR3 has 13 residues. Trimming removed 8 bases at V and 4 bases at J, with 12 bases between. In DNA, the CDR3 is TGTGCCAGCCGGTTTAGCGAATACAATGAGCAGTTCTTC. Residues: CASRFSEYNEQFF.

This clonotype came up many times. The chain carries TRBV28 and TRBJ1-4, with D possibly matching TRBD1 (6 bases). The CDR3 contains 15 residues. Looked up from germline, CDR1 is MDHEN and CDR2 is SYDVKM. V gave up 4 bases and J gave up 4 bases, with 13 bases separating them. The CDR3 region is CASSSPRTDNEKLFF. CDR3 DNA sequence: TGTGCCAGCAGTTCCCCCAGGACAGATAATGAAAAACTGTTTTTT. The whole variable domain, remainder taken from reference TRBV28 and TRBJ1-4, is DVKVTQSSRYLVKRTGEKVFLECVQDMDHENMFWYRQDPGLGLRLIYFSYDVKMKEKGDIPEGYSVSREKKERFSLILESASTNQTSMYLCASSSPRTDNEKLFFGSGTQLSVL.

The chain uses TRBV19 and TRBJ2-1, with 7 bases lining up with TRBD1. Germline V gives CDR1 LNHDA, CDR2 SQIVND (reference sequence). The junction had 16 bases not matched to a gene; V was cut back by 10 bases and J by 7 bases. CDR3 length: 15 residues. The CDR3 loop reads CATTLFVRGYNEQFF. The CDR3 DNA is TGTGCCACCACTTTGTTTGTCAGGGGGTATAATGAGCAGTTCTTC.

This clonotype showed up just a few times. The V call is TRBV13, the J call TRBJ2-5; TRBD1 agrees at 7 bases. V was clipped by 5 bases and J by 7 bases; unmatched bases: 13. The length of the CDR3 is 15 residues. Germline V gene data show CDR1 as PRHDT and CDR2 as FYEKMQ (reference sequence). The CDR3 here is CASSLQTGDRGTQYF. CDR3 sequence (DNA): TGTGCCAGCAGCCTCCAAACAGGGGATAGGGGGACCCAGTACTTC. Together with reference TRBV13 and TRBJ2-5, the CDR3 gives the full variable domain: AAGVIQSPRHLIKEKRETATLKCYPIPRHDTVYWYQQGPGQDPQFLISFYEKMQSDKGSIPDRFSAQQFSDYHSELNMSSLELGDSALYFCASSLQTGDRGTQYFGPGTRLLVL.

The sample holds many counts of this clonotype. This chain connects TRBV30 to TRBJ2-2; either TRBD1 or TRBD2 may fit D (5 bases each). The CDR3 length is 16 residues. Trimming took off 2 bases at V and 3 bases at J, with 16 bases between the two ends. Germline V gives CDR1 GTSNPN, CDR2 SVGIG (reference sequence). The CDR3 DNA sequence: TGTGCCTGGAGTCCCCTGGGACGGCATGACACCGGGGAGCTGTTTTTT. It translates to CAWSPLGRHDTGELFF.

The V call is TRBV7-2, the J call TRBJ1-5, with no clear D. The CDR3 extends over 14 amino acids. Germline CDR1 reads SGHTA; CDR2 reads FQGNSA. Trimming pared 6 bases from V and 11 bases from J, leaving 20 bases between. The CDR3 reads CASSVRPTELTQHF. The CDR3 DNA is TGTGCCAGCAGTGTCCGACCGACCGAACTGACCCAGCATTTT. Combining the CDR3 with reference TRBV7-2 and TRBJ1-5 gives the whole variable domain GAGVSQSPSNKVTEKGKDVELRCDPISGHTALYWYRQSLGQGLEFLIYFQGNSAPDKSGLPSDRFSAERTGGSVSTLTIQRTQQEDSAVYLCASSVRPTELTQHFGDGTRLSIL.

In this sample, this clonotype turned up many times. This sequence joins TRBV28 and TRBJ1-5; 8 bases map to TRBD1. After removal of 6 bases from V and 7 bases from J, the junction contained 5 bases not matched to a gene. The length of the CDR3 is 13 residues. CDR1 and CDR2 from the germline V gene are MDHEN and SYDVKM. The CDR3 DNA sequence: TGTGCCAGCAGGGACAGGGATAGGCAGCCCCAGCATTTT. It specifies CASRDRDRQPQHF.

In its sample, this clonotype was seen a few times. A much larger clonotype is one base distant, so this may be a read error. This chain joins TRBV5-6 and TRBJ2-7; D remains ambiguous. The length of the CDR3 is 11 residues. The germline V gene encodes CDR1 SGHDT and CDR2 YYEEEE. In DNA, the CDR3 is TGTGCCGGCAGCTTTTCCAGTGAGCAGTACTTC. Its translation: CAGSFSSEQYF.